This TCR beta chain was recorded in a study of OX40 agonist ivuxolimab in advanced cancers. On the study more broadly: The patients received agonistic anti-OX40 (CD134) antibody ivuxolimab. General study results and limits: Doses of 0.1 to 3.0 mg/kg were accompanied by clonal expansion of CD4+ and CD8+ blood T cells by week 6. Patients with a partial response at 0.1-3.0 mg/kg had among the lowest clonal expansion.

Data came from immunoSEQ multiplex PCR; TCRdb stores just in-frame clones and leaves some out. Counted here are roughly 90,000 clones, 85% to 90% occurring once; the ten biggest clones make up roughly 0.8%. With respect to this clone: Its antigen is not identified.

V lost 4 bases to trimming and J lost 0 bases, with 9 bases between them. This CDR3 has 14 amino acids. Germline CDR1 is MNHEY and CDR2 is SMNVEV (reference sequence). The sample consisted of CD4+ or CD8+ T cells sorted from blood, taken in a trial of the OX40 agonist ivuxolimab. The chain recombines TRBV27 with TRBJ1-1; possibly TRBD1 for D (6 bases). This receptor was identified in an adult with an advanced solid tumor such as melanoma, head and neck, liver or kidney cancer. CDR3 coding DNA: TGTGCCAGCAGTTATGGACAGATGAACACTGAAGCTTTCTTT. Encoded protein: CASSYGQMNTEAFF.